This T cell receptor beta chain was observed in a study of OX40 agonist ivuxolimab in advanced cancers. Background on the study: Age averaged roughly 60 years (range about 20 to 80), and around 78% were male. Study-wide results and caveats: There was clonal expansion of CD4+ and CD8+ blood T cells by week 6 at 0.1 to 3.0 mg/kg.

Profiled with immunoSEQ multiplex PCR; TCRdb holds only in-frame clones, not every one. The sample shows under 15,000 clones, less than 90% of them seen only once. This clone was seen once. Antigen specificity is unknown. The investigators sampled blood at baseline, at cycle 4 day 1, and at cycle 7 day 1. This TCR came from an adult with an advanced solid tumor such as melanoma, head and neck, liver or kidney cancer. The sequenced sample was CD4+ or CD8+ T cells sorted from blood, obtained in a trial of the OX40 agonist ivuxolimab.

The CDR3 protein is CASSIGTSGADTQYF. For the CDR3, the DNA is TGTGCCAGCAGCATAGGGACTAGCGGGGCAGATACGCAGTATTTT. The J gene is TRBJ2-3, the V gene TRBV7-2; 13 bases align to TRBD2. The CDR3 runs to 15 residues. Germline CDR1 and CDR2: SGHTA and FQGNSA. Unmatched junction bases numbered 3, after V lost 5 bases and J lost 4 bases.